The rows below give T cell receptor beta chains drawn from one sample of a study of vaccination and CD4 T cells after COVID-19. TCRdb ran MiXCR on the PCR reads and lists one entry per CDR3 protein. The data hold some 15,000 distinct CDR3 sequences, with around two fifths observed a single time. No antigens are known for them. The material sequenced was cultured CD4+ T cells from blood. These receptors were obtained from a human donor with COVID-19. Each CDR3 is given with its conserved first and last residue. The order of the fields is J gene, V gene, D gene, clone size, CDR3 protein, CDR3 DNA. The D gene is left open where the match is weak. Clone sizes are given selectively: once, few, many, or a class where the clone is expanded.

J: TRBJ2-6; V: TRBV2; D: -; size: -; CDR3: CASKGGSGANVLTF; DNA: TGTGCCAGCAAGGGGGGGTCTGGGGCCAACGTCCTGACTTTC
J: TRBJ2-7; V: TRBV30; D: -; size: -; CDR3: CAWSGRAIEQYF; DNA: TGTGCCTGGAGTGGCAGGGCGATCGAGCAGTACTTC
J: TRBJ1-5; V: TRBV7-9; D: -; size: -; CDR3: CASSSEWDSNQPQHF; DNA: TGTGCCAGCAGCTCCGAGTGGGACAGCAATCAGCCCCAGCATTTT
J: TRBJ2-6; V: TRBV6-1; D: -; size: once; CDR3: CASSGLGGGANVLTF; DNA: TGTGCCAGCAGTGGATTGGGCGGTGGGGCCAACGTCCTGACTTTC
J: TRBJ2-5; V: TRBV27; D: TRBD1; size: few; CDR3: CASSRSPTGVETQYF; DNA: TGTGCCAGCAGTCGCTCGCCGACAGGGGTAGAGACCCAGTACTTC
J: TRBJ2-3; V: TRBV20-1; D: TRBD2; size: -; CDR3: CSARDTGGTTDTQYF; DNA: TGCAGTGCTAGAGATACGGGGGGGACCACAGATACGCAGTATTTT
J: TRBJ1-3; V: TRBV7-3; D: -; size: few; CDR3: CASSLTGTPGNTIYF; DNA: TGTGCCAGCAGCTTAACCGGGACACCTGGAAACACCATATATTTT
J: TRBJ1-1; V: TRBV10-2; D: -; size: few; CDR3: CASRRAVDTEAFF; DNA: TGCGCCAGCCGACGTGCTGTGGACACTGAAGCTTTCTTT
J: TRBJ1-1; V: TRBV7-2; D: TRBD1; size: -; CDR3: CASSSTTTGSNTEAFF; DNA: TGTGCCAGCAGCTCAACGACGACAGGGTCGAACACTGAAGCTTTCTTT
J: TRBJ2-2; V: TRBV7-2; D: -; size: few; CDR3: CASSPSGELFF; DNA: TGTGCCAGCAGCCCATCCGGGGAGCTGTTTTTT
J: TRBJ1-5; V: TRBV2; D: -; size: -; CDR3: CASSEFSPGVNQPQHF; DNA: TGTGCCAGCAGTGAATTTTCTCCAGGGGTTAATCAGCCCCAGCATTTT
J: TRBJ2-3; V: TRBV19; D: -; size: few; CDR3: CASSIDQLLTDTQYF; DNA: TGTGCCAGTAGTATAGATCAACTGCTCACAGATACGCAGTATTTT
J: TRBJ2-5; V: TRBV10-3; D: -; size: few; CDR3: CAISESAGRETQYF; DNA: TGTGCCATCAGTGAGTCGGCAGGGCGGGAGACCCAGTACTTC
J: TRBJ2-2; V: TRBV19; D: TRBD2; size: -; CDR3: CASSPLAGANTGELFF; DNA: TGTGCCAGTAGTCCTCTCGCGGGGGCGAACACCGGGGAGCTGTTTTTT
J: TRBJ1-2; V: TRBV20-1; D: TRBD1; size: -; CDR3: CSALPADRGSNYGYTF; DNA: TGCAGTGCTCTCCCGGCCGACAGGGGGTCTAACTATGGCTACACCTTC
J: TRBJ1-2; V: TRBV19; D: TRBD1; size: -; CDR3: CASSMGQGYGYTF; DNA: TGTGCCAGTAGTATGGGACAGGGATACGGCTACACCTTC
J: TRBJ2-7; V: TRBV6-1; D: -; size: -; CDR3: CASRRRDTPYEQYF; DNA: TGTGCCAGCAGAAGACGGGACACGCCCTACGAGCAGTACTTC
J: TRBJ1-5; V: TRBV12-3/TRBV12-4; D: TRBD1; size: -; CDR3: CASSLTGDSNQPQHF; DNA: TGTGCCAGCAGCCTGACAGGGGATAGCAATCAGCCCCAGCATTTT
J: TRBJ2-1; V: TRBV2; D: -; size: -; CDR3: CASSEALSGNEQFF; DNA: TGTGCCAGCAGTGAAGCGCTTAGCGGCAATGAGCAGTTCTTC
J: TRBJ2-6; V: TRBV28; D: -; size: -; CDR3: CASSRTGRGANVLTF; DNA: TGTGCCAGCAGTAGGACGGGGAGGGGGGCCAACGTCCTGACTTTC
J: TRBJ2-3; V: TRBV7-9; D: -; size: -; CDR3: CASGIRGAKGDTQYF; DNA: TGTGCCAGCGGGATCCGTGGGGCCAAGGGAGATACGCAGTATTTT
J: TRBJ2-5; V: TRBV7-9; D: TRBD1; size: few; CDR3: CASSLGDRVVAETQYF; DNA: TGTGCCAGCAGCTTAGGGGACAGGGTCGTAGCAGAGACCCAGTACTTC
J: TRBJ2-7; V: TRBV25-1; D: -; size: -; CDR3: CASSEDAIYEQYF; DNA: TGTGCCAGCAGTGAGGACGCGATCTACGAGCAGTACTTC
J: TRBJ1-2; V: TRBV2; D: -; size: medium-sized; CDR3: CASNHREGRVGGYTF; DNA: TGTGCCAGCAACCACCGTGAGGGAAGGGTTGGCGGCTACACCTTC
J: TRBJ2-2; V: TRBV10-3; D: TRBD1; size: -; CDR3: CATRWGTANTGELFF; DNA: TGTGCCACTCGATGGGGGACAGCGAACACCGGGGAGCTGTTTTTT
J: TRBJ2-1; V: TRBV4-3; D: TRBD2; size: large; CDR3: CASSQGVAGGYNEQFF; DNA: TGCGCCAGCAGCCAAGGGGTAGCGGGGGGGTACAATGAGCAGTTCTTC
J: TRBJ1-2; V: TRBV4-2; D: -; size: once; CDR3: CASSPRQEGSGADYGYTF; DNA: TGTGCCAGCAGCCCGAGACAGGAGGGGAGTGGGGCGGACTATGGCTACACCTTC